This T cell receptor beta chain was identified in a study of vaccination and CD4 T cells after COVID-19. The CDR3 runs to 16 residues. Germline assignment: CDR1 SEHNR and CDR2 FQNEAQ (reference sequence). The trim removed 5 bases at V and 3 bases at J, leaving 9 bases unmatched. Scientists ran DNA taken from cultured CD4+ T cells through the Oncomine TCR Beta short-read assay for sequencing. One entry per CDR3 protein, called by TCRdb with MiXCR from the PCR reads. The repertoire holds approximately 12,000 distinct CDR3 sequences, with approximately 65% as singletons. Details on this clonotype: The antigen is undetermined.

Treatment given: approximately nine-day PBMC culture with coronavirus spike peptide pools or control peptides (ViraFEST assay). The sequencing here drew on CD4+ T cells from blood, cultured in vitro, taken before SARS-CoV-2 vaccination. The chain carries TRBV7-9 and TRBJ2-3; TRBD2 matches 9 bases. This clonotype was obtained from a human donor who had recovered from COVID-19. CDR3 sequence reads: CASSGLDSGSTDTQYF. CDR3 in DNA: TGTGCCAGCAGCGGATTAGATAGCGGGAGTACAGATACGCAGTATTTT.